The clone carrying this TCR beta chain was found a few times. This record comes from a study of blood T cells in healthy people across ages. This CDR3 has 14 residues. The germline gives CDR1 MDHEN, CDR2 SYDVKM. With 5 bases removed from V and 2 bases from J, the gap between germline ends came to 10 bases. Samples had at least 7 million PBMCs isolated from them. Primed by a sample-barcoded 5' primer and a J-beta primer mix, a second PCR proceeded for 7 to 11 cycles. TCRdb passed the 5' RACE reads through MiXCR, listing each CDR3 protein once. Of 1.5 million to 2 million distinct CDR3 sequences in the sample, 28% are singletons; the top ten hold 7.7%.

Specimen: blood. The chain carries TRBV28 and TRBJ1-5; D is undetermined. This receptor was identified in a woman younger than 45 in good health. The DNA of the CDR3 is TGTGCCAGCAGTCCCATGAGCGGCAATCAGCCCCAGCATTTT. This codes for CASSPMSGNQPQHF.